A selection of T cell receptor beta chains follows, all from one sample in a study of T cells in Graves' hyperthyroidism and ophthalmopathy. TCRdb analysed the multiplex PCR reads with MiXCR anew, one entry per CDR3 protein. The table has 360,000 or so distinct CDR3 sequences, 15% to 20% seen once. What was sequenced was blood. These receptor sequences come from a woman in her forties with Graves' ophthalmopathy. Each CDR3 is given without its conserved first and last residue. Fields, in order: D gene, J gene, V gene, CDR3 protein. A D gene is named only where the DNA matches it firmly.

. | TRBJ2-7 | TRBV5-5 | ASSRLGGEQY
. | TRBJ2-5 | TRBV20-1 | SARDPRGRQVQETQY
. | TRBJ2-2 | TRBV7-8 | ASSLAWAGELF
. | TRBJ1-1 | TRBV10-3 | AISVGGTEAF
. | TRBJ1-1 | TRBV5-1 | ASSPPGSPEAF
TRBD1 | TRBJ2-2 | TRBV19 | ASSFGSGGNTGELF
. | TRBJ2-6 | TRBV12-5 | ASGFWTDSRSGANVLT
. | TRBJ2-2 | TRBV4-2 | ASSQEPGTATGELF
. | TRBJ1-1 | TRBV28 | ASSLTGRTEAF
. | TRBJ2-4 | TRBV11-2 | ASSQGPIQY
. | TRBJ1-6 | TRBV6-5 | ASSYSRRDSPLH
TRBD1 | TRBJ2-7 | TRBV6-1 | ASRSSGQGFREQY
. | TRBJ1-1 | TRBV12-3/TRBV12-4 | ASSPETINALQAF
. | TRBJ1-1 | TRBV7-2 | ASSSQVVNTEAF
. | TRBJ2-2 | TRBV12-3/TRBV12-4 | ASSLQVAGELF
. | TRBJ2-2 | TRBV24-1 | ATSDLRPSGVGELF
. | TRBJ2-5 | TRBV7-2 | ATEAGRQETQY
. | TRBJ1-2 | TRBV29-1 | SVDAGPYGYT
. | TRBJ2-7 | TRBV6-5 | ASSSGHPGGGYEQY
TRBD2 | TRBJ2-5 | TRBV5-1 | ASSRDLGRETQY